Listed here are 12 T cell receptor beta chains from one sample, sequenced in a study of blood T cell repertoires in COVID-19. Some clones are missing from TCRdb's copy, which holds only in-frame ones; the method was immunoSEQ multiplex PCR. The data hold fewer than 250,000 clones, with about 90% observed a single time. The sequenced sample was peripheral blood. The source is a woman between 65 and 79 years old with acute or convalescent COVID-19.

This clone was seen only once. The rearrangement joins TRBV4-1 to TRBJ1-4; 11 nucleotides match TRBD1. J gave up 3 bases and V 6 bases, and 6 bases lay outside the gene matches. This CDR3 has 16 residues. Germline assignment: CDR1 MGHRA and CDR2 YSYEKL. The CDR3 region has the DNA TGCGCCAGCAGACCGGACAGGGGGCAATCTAATGAAAAACTGTTTTTT. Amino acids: CASRPDRGQSNEKLFF.

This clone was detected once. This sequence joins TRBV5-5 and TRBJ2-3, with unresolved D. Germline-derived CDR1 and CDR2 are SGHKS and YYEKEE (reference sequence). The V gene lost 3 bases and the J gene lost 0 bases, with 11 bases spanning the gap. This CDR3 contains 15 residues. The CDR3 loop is CASSWSAGSTDTQYF. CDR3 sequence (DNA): TGTGCCAGCAGCTGGTCGGCCGGGAGCACAGATACGCAGTATTTT.

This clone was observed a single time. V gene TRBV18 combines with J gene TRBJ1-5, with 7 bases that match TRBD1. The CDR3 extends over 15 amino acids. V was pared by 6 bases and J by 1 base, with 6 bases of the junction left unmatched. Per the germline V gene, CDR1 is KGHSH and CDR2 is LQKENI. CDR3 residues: CASSLQGVSNQPQHF. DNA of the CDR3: TGTGCCAGCTCCCTCCAGGGGGTGAGCAATCAGCCCCAGCATTTT. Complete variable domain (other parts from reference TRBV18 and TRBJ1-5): NAGVMQNPRHLVRRRGQEARLRCSPMKGHSHVYWYRQLPEEGLKFMVYLQKENIIDESGMPKERFSAEFPKEGPSILRIQQVVRGDSAAYFCASSLQGVSNQPQHFGDGTRLSIL.

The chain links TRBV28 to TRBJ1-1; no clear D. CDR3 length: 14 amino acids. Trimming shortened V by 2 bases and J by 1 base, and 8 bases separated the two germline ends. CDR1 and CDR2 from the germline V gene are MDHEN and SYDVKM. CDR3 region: CASSLGRWNTEAFF. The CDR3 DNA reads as TGTGCCAGCAGTTTAGGGCGATGGAACACTGAAGCTTTCTTT.

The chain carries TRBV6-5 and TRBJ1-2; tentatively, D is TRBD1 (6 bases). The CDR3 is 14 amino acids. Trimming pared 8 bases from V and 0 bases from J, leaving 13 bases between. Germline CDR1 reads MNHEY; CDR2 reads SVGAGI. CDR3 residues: CASHRDPANYGYTF. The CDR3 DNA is TGTGCCAGCCACAGGGACCCAGCTAACTATGGCTACACCTTC.

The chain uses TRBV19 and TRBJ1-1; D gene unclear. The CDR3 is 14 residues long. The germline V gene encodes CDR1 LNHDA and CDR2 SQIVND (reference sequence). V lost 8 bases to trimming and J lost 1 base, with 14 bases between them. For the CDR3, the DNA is TGTGCCAGTGTACCACAGTCGACGAACACTGAAGCTTTCTTT. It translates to CASVPQSTNTEAFF.

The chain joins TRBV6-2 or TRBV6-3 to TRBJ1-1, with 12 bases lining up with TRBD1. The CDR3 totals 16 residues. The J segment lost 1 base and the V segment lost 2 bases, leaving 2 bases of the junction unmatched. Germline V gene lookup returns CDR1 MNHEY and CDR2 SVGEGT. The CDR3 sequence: CASSYGTGGPNTEAFF. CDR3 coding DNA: TGTGCCAGCAGTTACGGGACAGGGGGCCCGAACACTGAAGCTTTCTTT.

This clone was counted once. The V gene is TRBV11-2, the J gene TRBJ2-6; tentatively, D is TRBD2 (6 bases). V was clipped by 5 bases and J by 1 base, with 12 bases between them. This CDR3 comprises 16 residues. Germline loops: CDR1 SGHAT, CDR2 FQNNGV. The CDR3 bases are TGTGCCAGCAGCGCAGGGACTTTTTCTGGGGCCAACGTCCTGACTTTC. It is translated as CASSAGTFSGANVLTF. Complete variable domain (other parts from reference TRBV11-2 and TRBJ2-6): EAGVAQSPRYKIIEKRQSVAFWCNPISGHATLYWYQQILGQGPKLLIQFQNNGVVDDSQLPKDRFSAERLKGVDSTLKIQPAKLEDSAVYLCASSAGTFSGANVLTFGAGSRLTVL.

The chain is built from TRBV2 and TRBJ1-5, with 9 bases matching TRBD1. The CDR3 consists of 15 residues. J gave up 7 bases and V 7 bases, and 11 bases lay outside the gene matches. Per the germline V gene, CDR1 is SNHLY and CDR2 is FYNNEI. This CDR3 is CASNTGGQGGQPQHF. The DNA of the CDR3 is TGTGCCAGCAACACTGGGGGACAGGGAGGCCAGCCCCAGCATTTT.

The DNA for the CDR3 is TGCGCCAGCAGCCAGACTGGGACTAGCGGGGGTGTCCAAGAGACCCAGTACTTC. Residues: CASSQTGTSGGVQETQYF. This chain joins TRBV4-1 and TRBJ2-5, with TRBD2 identical over 14 bases. This CDR3 is built from 18 residues. The V segment lost 3 bases and the J segment 1 base; nucleotides outside the gene matches: 7. Germline V CDR1 and CDR2: MGHRA, YSYEKL.

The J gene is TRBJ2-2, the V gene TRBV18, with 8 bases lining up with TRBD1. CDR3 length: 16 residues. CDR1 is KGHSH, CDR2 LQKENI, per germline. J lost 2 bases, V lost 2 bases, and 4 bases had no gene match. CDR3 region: CASSPYQGANTGELFF. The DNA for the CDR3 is TGTGCCAGCTCACCATACCAGGGGGCCAACACCGGGGAGCTGTTTTTT.

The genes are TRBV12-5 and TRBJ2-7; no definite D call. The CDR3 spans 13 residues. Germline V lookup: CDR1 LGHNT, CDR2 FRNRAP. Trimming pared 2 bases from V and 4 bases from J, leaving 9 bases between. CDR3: CASGLLTAYEQYF. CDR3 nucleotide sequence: TGTGCTAGTGGTTTGTTAACAGCATACGAGCAGTACTTC.